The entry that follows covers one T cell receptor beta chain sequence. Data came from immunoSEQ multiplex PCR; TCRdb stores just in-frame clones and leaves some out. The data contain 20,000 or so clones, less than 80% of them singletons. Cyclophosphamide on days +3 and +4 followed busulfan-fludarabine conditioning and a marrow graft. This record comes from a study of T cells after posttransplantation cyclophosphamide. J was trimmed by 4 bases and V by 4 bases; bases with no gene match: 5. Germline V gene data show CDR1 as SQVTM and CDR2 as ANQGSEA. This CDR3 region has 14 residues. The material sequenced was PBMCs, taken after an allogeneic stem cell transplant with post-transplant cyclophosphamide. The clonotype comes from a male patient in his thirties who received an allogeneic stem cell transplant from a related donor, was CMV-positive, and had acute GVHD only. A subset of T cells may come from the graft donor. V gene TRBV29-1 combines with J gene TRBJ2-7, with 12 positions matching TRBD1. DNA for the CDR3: TGCAGCGTTGTGGGGACAGGGGGCTTATACGAGCAGTACTTC. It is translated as CSVVGTGGLYEQYF.